Listed below are T cell receptor beta chains from one sample, sequenced in a study of cytomegalovirus exposure and HLA in healthy donors. Only in-frame clones appear in the TCRdb table, and some are missing; sequencing was by immunoSEQ multiplex PCR. This sample has some 200,000 clones, with 70% to 80% found just once. The sequencing input was PBMCs. All receptors derive from a girl aged 5-17 years in good health and CMV-seropositive. The CDR3 runs from the conserved cysteine through the conserved F or W. The D gene is left open where the match is weak. Size is omitted from some rows. Given values are once, few, many or a class for expanded clones.

clone_size,d_call,v_call,j_call,cdr3_nt,cdr3_aa
-,-,TRBV15,TRBJ1-6,TGTGCCACCAGCAGACCCCTCGGACAGTTTTATAATTCACCCCTCCACTTT,CATSRPLGQFYNSPLHF
-,TRBD2,TRBV5-1,TRBJ2-3,TGCGCCAGCCGGAGGGGGACTAGCGGGGCAAGCACAGATACGCAGTATTTT,CASRRGTSGASTDTQYF
-,-,TRBV9,TRBJ2-1,TGTGCCAGCAGCGTAGCTCCGGGGTCTAACAATGAGCAGTTCTTC,CASSVAPGSNNEQFF
-,-,TRBV5-6,TRBJ2-1,TGTGCCAGCAGTTTCAACAGGGACGAGCAGTTCTTC,CASSFNRDEQFF
once,-,TRBV6-7,TRBJ1-4,TGTGCCAATCCGGAAAAACTGTTTTTT,CANPEKLFF
-,-,TRBV12-5,TRBJ1-5,TGTGCTAGTCTGGGGAGGGGGGGCAATCAGCCCCAGCATTTT,CASLGRGGNQPQHF
-,-,TRBV7-2,TRBJ2-1,TGTGCCAGCAGCTTAGCGCTACTTTCCAATGAGCAGTTCTTC,CASSLALLSNEQFF
-,TRBD2,TRBV6-6,TRBJ2-5,TGTGCCAGCAGGATCCTAGCGGGGGGGACCCAAGAGACCCAGTACTTC,CASRILAGGTQETQYF
-,-,TRBV14,TRBJ2-2,TGTGCCAGCAGCCTAAGAGAGAACGGGGAGCTGTTTTTT,CASSLRENGELFF
-,-,TRBV7-2,TRBJ1-4,TGTGCCAGCAGCTTAGTTATAGGGGAAAATGAAAAACTGTTTTTT,CASSLVIGENEKLFF
-,TRBD1,TRBV19,TRBJ2-3,TGTGCCAGTAGTACCGGGACAGGGAATGGCGATACGCAGTATTTT,CASSTGTGNGDTQYF
-,TRBD2,TRBV4-1,TRBJ2-7,TGCGCCAGCAGCCAACGACTAGCGGGGGGCGACGAGCAGTACTTC,CASSQRLAGGDEQYF
-,TRBD2,TRBV5-1,TRBJ2-1,TGCGCCAGCAGCGCGACTAGCGGGGGTAACAATGAGCAGTTCTTC,CASSATSGGNNEQFF
few,-,TRBV9,TRBJ2-2,TGTGCCAGCACCACAACGGGGCGGGGACCCACCGGGGAGCTGTTTTTT,CASTTTGRGPTGELFF
-,-,TRBV5-4,TRBJ2-5,TGTGCCAGCAGCGTGGGACAACAAGAGACCCAGTACTTC,CASSVGQQETQYF
-,TRBD1,TRBV5-1,TRBJ1-2,TGCGCCAGCAGCTTGGACCCAGGGGGCCAGAGCTATGGCTACACCTTC,CASSLDPGGQSYGYTF
-,-,TRBV7-9,TRBJ2-6,TGTGCCAGCAGCTTCGAGTCCGGGGCCAACGTCCTGACTTTC,CASSFESGANVLTF
-,-,TRBV4-1,TRBJ1-1,TGCGCCAGCAGCCTAGGGACAAGCGAGAACACTGAAGCTTTCTTT,CASSLGTSENTEAFF
-,-,TRBV5-6,TRBJ2-6,TGTGCCAGCAGTCCTGAGGGGGTCGTCTCTGGGGCCAACGTCCTGACTTTC,CASSPEGVVSGANVLTF
once,TRBD2,TRBV4-3,TRBJ2-7,TGCGCCAGCAGCCAAGTCCGGGGGGGGGCCCTCGAGCAGTACTTC,CASSQVRGGALEQYF
once,-,TRBV2,TRBJ1-6,TGTGCCAGCAGTGAAGTTACAGCAATCGATCCCCTCCACTTT,CASSEVTAIDPLHF
-,TRBD2,TRBV27,TRBJ2-7,TGTGCCAGCAAGGTCACGCGGGGGGCCAGTAACTACGAGCAGTACTTC,CASKVTRGASNYEQYF